This T cell receptor beta chain was retrieved from a study of T cell responses to AZD1222 COVID-19 vaccine. Regarding the study as a whole: There were repertoire samples only from the period after the peak T cell response. A reported finding is that nearly half of spike-specific TCRs target unmutated variant regions. Donors in the cohort were predominantly white British and more often female, and clonal diversity was possibly underestimated.

Notes on this clone: As yet, its antigen is unknown.

Here immunoSEQ multiplex PCR was the method, and the copy in TCRdb shows in-frame clones only, minus some. The data contain tens of thousands of clones, about 80% of them singletons. The germline V and J ends were trimmed by 6 bases and 4 bases, with 16 bases remaining between them. Germline V gene lookup returns CDR1 SNHLY and CDR2 FYNNEI. This CDR3 comprises 15 residues. The source is an adult in good health. V gene TRBV2 combines with J gene TRBJ1-5, with a possible D match to TRBD1 (6 bases). Specimen: peripheral blood, collected on day 0 of AZD1222 vaccination. As DNA, the CDR3 is TGTGCCAGCAGGAGTGGGACACAAATTAATCAGCCCCAGCATTTT. Translated: CASRSGTQINQPQHF.